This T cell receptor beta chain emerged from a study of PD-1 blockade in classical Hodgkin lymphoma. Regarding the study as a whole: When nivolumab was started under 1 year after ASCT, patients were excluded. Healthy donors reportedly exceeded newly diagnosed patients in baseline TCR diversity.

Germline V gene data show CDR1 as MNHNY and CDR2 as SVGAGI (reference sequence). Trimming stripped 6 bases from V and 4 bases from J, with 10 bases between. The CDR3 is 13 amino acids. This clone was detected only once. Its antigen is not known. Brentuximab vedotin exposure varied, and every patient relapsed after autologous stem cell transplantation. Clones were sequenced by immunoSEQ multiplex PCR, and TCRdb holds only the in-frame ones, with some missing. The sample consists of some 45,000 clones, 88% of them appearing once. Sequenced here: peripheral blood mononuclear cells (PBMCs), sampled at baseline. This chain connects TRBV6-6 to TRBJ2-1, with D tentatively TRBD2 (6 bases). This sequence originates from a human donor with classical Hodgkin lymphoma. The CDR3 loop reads CASSRGLYNEQFF. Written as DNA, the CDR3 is TGTGCCAGCAGCCGGGGACTTTACAATGAGCAGTTCTTC.